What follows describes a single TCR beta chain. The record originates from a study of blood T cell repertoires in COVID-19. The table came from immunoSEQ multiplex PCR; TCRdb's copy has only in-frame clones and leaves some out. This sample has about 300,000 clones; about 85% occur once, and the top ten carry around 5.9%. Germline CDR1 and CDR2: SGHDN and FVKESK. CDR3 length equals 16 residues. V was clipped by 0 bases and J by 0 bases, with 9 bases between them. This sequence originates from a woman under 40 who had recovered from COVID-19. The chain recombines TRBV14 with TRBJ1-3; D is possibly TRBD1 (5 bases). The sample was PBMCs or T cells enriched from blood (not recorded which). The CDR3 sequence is CASSQELGLSGNTIYF. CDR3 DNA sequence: TGTGCCAGCAGCCAAGAACTGGGGCTCTCTGGAAACACCATATATTTT.